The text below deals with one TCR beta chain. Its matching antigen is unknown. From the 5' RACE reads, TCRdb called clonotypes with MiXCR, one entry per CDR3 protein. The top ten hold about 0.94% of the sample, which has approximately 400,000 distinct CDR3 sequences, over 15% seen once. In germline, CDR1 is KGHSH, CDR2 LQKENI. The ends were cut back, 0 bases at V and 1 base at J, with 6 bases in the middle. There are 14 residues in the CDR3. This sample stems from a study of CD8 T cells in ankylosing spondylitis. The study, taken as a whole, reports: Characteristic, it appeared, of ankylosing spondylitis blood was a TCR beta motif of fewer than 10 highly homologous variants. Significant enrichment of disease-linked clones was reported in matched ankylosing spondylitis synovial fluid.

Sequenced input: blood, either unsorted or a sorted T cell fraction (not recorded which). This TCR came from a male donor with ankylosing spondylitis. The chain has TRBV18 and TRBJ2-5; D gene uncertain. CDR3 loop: CASSPPLPQETQYF. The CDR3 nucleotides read TGTGCCAGCTCACCACCCTTACCCCAAGAGACCCAGTACTTC.